This record looks at one TCR beta chain sequence and its context. Repertoires were generated with immunoSEQ multiplex PCR, while TCRdb's copy carries only in-frame clones and drops some. The data show fewer than 25,000 clones, about 87% seen once. The data were taken from a study of preoperative IRX-2 immunotherapy in early breast cancer. Treatment denoted: preoperative locoregional IRX-2 cytokine immunotherapy. The origin of this receptor is a human donor with breast cancer. Sequencing used tumor tissue, obtained after IRX-2 immunotherapy.

This CDR3 is CASSPWGLTGALSMYGYTF. The CDR3 region has the DNA TGTGCCAGTAGTCCCTGGGGACTGACAGGGGCGTTGTCCATGTATGGCTACACCTTC. The gene calls are TRBV19 and TRBJ1-2; 8 bases map to TRBD1. The CDR3 has 19 amino acids. Trimming removed 5 bases from V and 5 bases from J; junction bases left unmatched: 22. Germline-derived CDR1 and CDR2 are LNHDA and SQIVND (reference sequence).